This TCR beta chain was recorded in a study of CD8 T cells in ankylosing spondylitis (dated by TCRdb to between 2016 and 2019). In the study overall: To find TCR variants linked to disease, the study profiled T cell receptor beta repertoires in ankylosing spondylitis patients and healthy donors. The full study cohort was made up of about 25 ankylosing spondylitis patients and more than 90 healthy donors. Peripheral blood samples were taken, and synovial fluid was additionally collected from ankylosing spondylitis patients.

This clonotype has at least ten counts. This receptor's antigen is unknown. Per-base quality was not reported, and no clone a single base away is much larger than it. TCRdb lists the instrument as Illumina HiSeq 2500. Quantitative 5'-RACE with molecular barcodes was used to prepare TCR beta libraries. Concerning the study's data processing: Disease-linked TCR variants were identified with a new computational method built on a probabilistic model of VDJ rearrangement. In TCRdb, the public reads were trimmed at Q25 with fastp and aligned with MiXCR, with productive beta chains retained. Rows with a matching CDR3 protein are joined into one entry that keeps the most common DNA and genes. The V and J calls shown here were made by TCRdb, not taken from the authors' results. The sample records around 100,000 distinct CDR3 sequences, roughly 9% of which are singletons. Of the sample, more than 30% is held by the ten largest clones.

Study-wide findings and limitations: In peripheral blood, the disease-linked clones were found at relatively low frequencies and had a CD8+ phenotype. Some motif variants were previously reported in synovial fluid and blood of reactive arthritis patients, suggesting common disease-initiation mechanisms. Blood from ankylosing spondylitis patients appeared to be characterized by a TCR beta motif composed of 7 to 9 highly homologous amino acid variants. Significant enrichment of the disease-linked clones was reported in matched synovial fluid samples from ankylosing spondylitis patients.

For CDR1 and CDR2, the germline V gene (reference sequence) lists DFQATT and SNEGSKA. The CDR3 has 14 amino acids, counting the end cysteine and phenylalanine. Only the CDR3 DNA stays, 42 bases, in frame from base 1. V trim: 5 bases; J trim: 1 base; unmatched bases: 7. The clonotype originates from a male donor with ankylosing spondylitis. Sequenced sample: blood, either unsorted or a sorted T cell fraction (not recorded which). The V and J segments used are TRBV20-1 and TRBJ1-1; 7 junctional bases match TRBD1. CDR3 sequence: CSAFYHRGNTEAFF. The nucleotide sequence is TGCAGTGCTTTTTATCACAGGGGGAACACTGAAGCTTTCTTT.